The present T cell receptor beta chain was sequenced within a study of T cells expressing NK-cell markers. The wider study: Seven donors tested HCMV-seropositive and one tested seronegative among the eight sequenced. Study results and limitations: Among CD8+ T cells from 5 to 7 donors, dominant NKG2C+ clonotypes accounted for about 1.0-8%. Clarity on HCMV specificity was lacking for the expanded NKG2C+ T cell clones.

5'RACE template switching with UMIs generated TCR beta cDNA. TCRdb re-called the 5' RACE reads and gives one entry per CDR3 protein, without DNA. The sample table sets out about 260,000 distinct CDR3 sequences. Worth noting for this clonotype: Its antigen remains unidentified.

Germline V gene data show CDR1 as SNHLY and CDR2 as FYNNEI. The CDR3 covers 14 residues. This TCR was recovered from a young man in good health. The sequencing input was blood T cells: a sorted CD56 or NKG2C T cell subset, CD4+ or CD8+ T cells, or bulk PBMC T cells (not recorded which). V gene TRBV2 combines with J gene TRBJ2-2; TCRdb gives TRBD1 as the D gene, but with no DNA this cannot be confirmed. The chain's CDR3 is CASRWGETAGELFF.